The TCR beta chain under discussion was sequenced for a study of T cells in Graves' hyperthyroidism and ophthalmopathy. Trimming at V came to 6 bases and at J to 7 bases, leaving 5 bases not matched to a gene. The CDR3 covers 13 residues. Germline lookup yields CDR1 MDHEN and CDR2 SYDVKM. Hyperthyroidism of Graves' type that showed no ophthalmopathy progression within 18 months was stable. In patients aged 18 to 65, hyperthyroidism was newly diagnosed, with duration under 2 months. Diagnoses rested on clinical symptoms, serum thyroxine and TRAb, thyroid ultrasound and orbital computed tomography. RNA transcripts were the template for amplifying TCR beta CDR3 regions. HTBI primers were the set used in a first-round RT-PCR of the TCR CDR3. TCRdb re-derived calls from the multiplex PCR reads in MiXCR, one entry per CDR3 protein. The sample shows about 420,000 distinct CDR3 sequences, 12% to 15% of them seen only once.

This clonotype was seen only a few times. Specimen: blood. The chain links TRBV28 to TRBJ1-4; TRBD1 matches at 7 bases. This clonotype was sampled from a woman aged 18-29 years with Graves' hyperthyroidism. DNA of the CDR3: TGTGCCAGCAGGACCGACAGGGTTGAAAAACTGTTTTTT. Translated: CASRTDRVEKLFF.